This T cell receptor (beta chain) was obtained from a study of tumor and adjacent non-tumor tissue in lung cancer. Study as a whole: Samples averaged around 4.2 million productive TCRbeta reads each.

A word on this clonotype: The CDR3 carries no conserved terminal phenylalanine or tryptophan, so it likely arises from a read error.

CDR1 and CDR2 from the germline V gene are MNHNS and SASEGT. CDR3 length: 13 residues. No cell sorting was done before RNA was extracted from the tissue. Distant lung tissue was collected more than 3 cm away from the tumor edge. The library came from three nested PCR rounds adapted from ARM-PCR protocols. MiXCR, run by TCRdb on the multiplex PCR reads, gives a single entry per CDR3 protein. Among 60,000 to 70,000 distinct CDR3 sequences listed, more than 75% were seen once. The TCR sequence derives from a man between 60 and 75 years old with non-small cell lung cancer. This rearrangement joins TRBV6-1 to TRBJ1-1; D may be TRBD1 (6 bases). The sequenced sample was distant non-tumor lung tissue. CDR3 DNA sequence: TGTGTCAGCACGACAGGACAGAACACTGAAGCTTTCATT. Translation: CVSTTGQNTEAFI.